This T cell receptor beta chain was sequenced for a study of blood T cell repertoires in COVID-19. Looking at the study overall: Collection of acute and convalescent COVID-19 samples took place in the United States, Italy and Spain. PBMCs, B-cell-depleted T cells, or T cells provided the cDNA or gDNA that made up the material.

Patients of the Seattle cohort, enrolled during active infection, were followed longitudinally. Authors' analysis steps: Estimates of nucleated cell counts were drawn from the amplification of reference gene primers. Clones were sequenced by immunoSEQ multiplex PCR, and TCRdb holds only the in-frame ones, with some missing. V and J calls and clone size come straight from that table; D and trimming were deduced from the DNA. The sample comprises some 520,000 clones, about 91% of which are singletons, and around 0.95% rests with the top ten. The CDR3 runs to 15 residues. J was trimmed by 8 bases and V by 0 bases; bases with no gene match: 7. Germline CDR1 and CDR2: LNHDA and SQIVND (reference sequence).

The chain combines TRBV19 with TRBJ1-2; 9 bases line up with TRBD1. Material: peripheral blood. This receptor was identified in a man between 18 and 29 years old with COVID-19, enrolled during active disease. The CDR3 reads CASSIDTRTGAGYTF. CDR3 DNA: TGTGCCAGTAGTATAGATACTAGGACAGGGGCCGGCTACACCTTC.